A single sample is the source of the 13 T cell receptor beta chains below, sequenced in a study of T cell changes during pregnancy in multiple sclerosis. Data came from immunoSEQ multiplex PCR; TCRdb stores just in-frame clones and leaves some out. The sample has fewer than 130,000 clones; about 89% are singletons. Sequenced here: peripheral blood, sampled after pregnancy. The receptors stem from a female donor with multiple sclerosis, enrolled in a pregnancy study.

The genes are TRBV27 and TRBJ2-1; 15 bases match TRBD2. CDR1 and CDR2 (germline): MNHEY, SMNVEV (reference sequence). Trimming removed 9 bases from V and 8 bases from J; junction bases left unmatched: 17. CDR3 length equals 18 residues. The CDR3 loop reads CASRHGRGLAGGRYEQFF. The CDR3 DNA follows: TGTGCCAGTCGGCATGGGCGAGGACTAGCGGGGGGGCGGTATGAGCAGTTCTTC.

The genes are TRBV18 and TRBJ2-7; D is possibly TRBD1 (6 bases). Trimming shortened V by 3 bases and J by 1 base, and 13 bases separated the two germline ends. The CDR3 extends over 15 amino acids. The germline V gene has CDR1 KGHSH and CDR2 LQKENI. This CDR3 reads CASSPTGTTSYEQYF. Written as DNA, the CDR3 is TGTGCCAGCTCACCCACAGGGACGACTTCCTACGAGCAGTACTTC.

This clone was seen only once. V gene TRBV18 combines with J gene TRBJ2-3; no clear D gene. The CDR3 covers 16 residues. The V and J ends lost 2 bases and 0 bases respectively, with 12 bases between them. Germline loops: CDR1 KGHSH, CDR2 LQKENI. The CDR3 region has the DNA TGTGCCAGCTCACCAGGGCCCATCCCAAGCACAGATACGCAGTATTTT. Its translation: CASSPGPIPSTDTQYF. Variable domain in full (rest from reference TRBV18 and TRBJ2-3): NAGVMQNPRHLVRRRGQEARLRCSPMKGHSHVYWYRQLPEEGLKFMVYLQKENIIDESGMPKERFSAEFPKEGPSILRIQQVVRGDSAAYFCASSPGPIPSTDTQYFGPGTRLTVL.

The chain's CDR3 is CASSSEGARGYTF. The CDR3, as DNA: TGTGCCAGCAGCTCCGAGGGGGCGCGTGGCTACACCTTC. The J gene is TRBJ1-2, the V gene TRBV7-8; 7 bases line up with TRBD1. In germline, CDR1 is SGHVS, CDR2 FQNEAQ. With 4 bases clipped from V and 7 bases from J, the junction kept 6 bases outside the gene matches. The CDR3 length is 13 residues.

The genes are TRBV29-1 and TRBJ1-4; 8 positions agree with TRBD1. V lost 3 bases to trimming and J lost 0 bases; unmatched junction nucleotides: 9. Germline V lookup: CDR1 SQVTM, CDR2 ANQGSEA. This CDR3 is 17 amino acids long. The CDR3 reads CSVEIRTGITTNEKLFF. In nucleotides, the CDR3 is TGCAGCGTTGAGATCCGGACAGGGATCACAACTAATGAAAAACTGTTTTTT.

V is TRBV30 and J is TRBJ1-4, with 9 bases that match TRBD1. This CDR3 is 14 amino acids long. J lost 5 bases, V lost 3 bases, and 4 bases had no gene match. Germline V gene sequence: CDR1 GTSNPN, CDR2 SVGIG (reference sequence). This CDR3 reads CAWSPTGGNEKLFF. In nucleotides, the CDR3 is TGTGCCTGGAGCCCTACAGGGGGCAATGAAAAACTGTTTTTT.

CDR3 protein: CASSEATSGGLQETQYF. DNA for the CDR3: TGTGCCAGCAGTGAAGCGACTAGCGGGGGGCTTCAAGAGACCCAGTACTTC. V usage is TRBV6-1 and J usage is TRBJ2-5, with 13 bases that match TRBD2. Germline V gives CDR1 MNHNS, CDR2 SASEGT. The CDR3 is 17 amino acids. With 0 bases clipped from V and 2 bases from J, the junction kept 3 bases outside the gene matches.

V gene TRBV15 combines with J gene TRBJ2-7; 8 nucleotides align to TRBD2. Germline loops: CDR1 LNHNV, CDR2 YYDKDF (reference sequence). The CDR3 consists of 16 residues. V lost 5 bases to trimming and J lost 3 bases; unmatched junction nucleotides: 12. As DNA, the CDR3 is TGTGCCACCAGCGCAGCGGGGGACCCCTTTTTCTACGAGCAGTACTTC. It yields the protein CATSAAGDPFFYEQYF.

This rearrangement joins TRBV5-1 to TRBJ2-1, with 15 bases matching TRBD2. This CDR3 has 17 amino acids. The germline V gene encodes CDR1 SGHRS and CDR2 YFSETQ. V lost 3 bases to trimming and J lost 3 bases; unmatched junction nucleotides: 4. The CDR3 nucleotides are TGCGCCAGCAGCTCTGGACTAGCGGGGGGGTACTACAATGAGCAGTTCTTC. This sequence encodes CASSSGLAGGYYNEQFF.

This chain joins TRBV23-1 and TRBJ2-7; 7 bases are a match to TRBD1. TRBV23-1 is designated an ORF whose function remains uncertain. This CDR3 spans 17 amino acids. V was clipped by 7 bases and J by 3 bases; unmatched bases: 18. The CDR3 bases are TGCGCCAGCACATCCCCTGATCGACAGGGATTTGGCTACGAGCAGTACTTC. Protein product: CASTSPDRQGFGYEQYF.

This clone has only one observation. The rearrangement uses TRBV5-5 and TRBJ2-3, with TRBD2 matching 12 bases. V shed 5 bases and J 0 bases; nucleotides not matched to a gene: 13. Germline-derived CDR1 and CDR2 are SGHKS and YYEKEE (reference sequence). The CDR3 length is 19 residues. CDR3 in DNA: TGTGCCAGCAGTTCCGGACTAGCGGGGCCTGGTACTAGCACAGATACGCAGTATTTT. Translating it yields CASSSGLAGPGTSTDTQYF. The full variable domain, its missing parts supplied by reference TRBV5-5 and TRBJ2-3, is DAGVTQSPTHLIKTRGQQVTLRCSPISGHKSVSWYQQVLGQGPQFIFQYYEKEERGRGNFPDRFSARQFPNYSSELNVNALLLGDSALYLCASSSGLAGPGTSTDTQYFGPGTRLTVL.

In DNA, the CDR3 is TGCGCCAGCAGCCAAGTAGTCGACAGTGAAGCTTTCTTT. This sequence encodes CASSQVVDSEAFF. The V and J genes are TRBV4-1 and TRBJ1-1, with D possibly being TRBD1 (5 bases). Trimming took off 1 base at V and 7 bases at J, with 10 bases between the two ends. In germline, CDR1 is MGHRA, CDR2 YSYEKL. The CDR3 is 13 amino acids.

The J gene is TRBJ2-7, the V gene TRBV9; TRBD2 matches at 14 bases. There are 16 residues in the CDR3. Germline V lookup: CDR1 SGDLS, CDR2 YYNGEE. After removal of 0 bases from V and 2 bases from J, the junction contained 1 base not matched to a gene. The CDR3 loop is CASSVGGLAGAYEQYF. The CDR3 bases are TGTGCCAGCAGCGTAGGGGGACTAGCGGGGGCCTACGAGCAGTACTTC.